These T cell receptor beta chains were read from a single sample in a study of T cell repertoires in aging, cancer and after chemotherapy. TCRdb re-analysed the multiplex PCR reads in MiXCR, keeping a single row per CDR3 protein. The data contain fewer than 7,500 distinct CDR3 sequences, around 41% of them singletons. Material for sequencing was blood. These receptors were collected from a human donor in good health. Each CDR3 is given with its conserved first and last residue. D genes are given only for firm matches. Part of the rows lack a size; the others show once, few, many or a class for expanded clones.

clone_size: few; cdr3_length: 13; j_call: TRBJ1-5; d_call: NA; v_call: TRBV7-9; cdr3_aa: CASSLGLHQPQHF; cdr3_nt: TGTGCCAGCAGCTTGGGACTTCACCAGCCCCAGCATTTT
clone_size: NA; cdr3_length: 17; j_call: TRBJ1-1; d_call: NA; v_call: TRBV18; cdr3_aa: CASSKGGQVLMNTEAFF; cdr3_nt: TGTGCCAGCTCAAAGGGGGGGCAGGTTCTAATGAACACTGAAGCTTTCTTT
clone_size: few; cdr3_length: 14; j_call: TRBJ2-3; d_call: NA; v_call: TRBV12-3/TRBV12-4; cdr3_aa: CASSLTSPTDTQYF; cdr3_nt: TGTGCCAGCAGTTTAACCAGCCCCACAGATACGCAGTATTTT
clone_size: few; cdr3_length: 14; j_call: TRBJ2-7; d_call: NA; v_call: TRBV5-4; cdr3_aa: CASSLGKGAYEQYF; cdr3_nt: TGTGCCAGCAGCTTGGGGAAGGGGGCCTACGAGCAGTACTTC
clone_size: NA; cdr3_length: 15; j_call: TRBJ2-1; d_call: NA; v_call: TRBV6-4; cdr3_aa: CASSVRGWPDNEQFF; cdr3_nt: TGTGCCAGCAGTGTTCGAGGGTGGCCCGACAATGAGCAGTTCTTC
clone_size: few; cdr3_length: 14; j_call: TRBJ2-7; d_call: TRBD2; v_call: TRBV7-2; cdr3_aa: CASSLTSGAYEQYF; cdr3_nt: TGTGCCAGCAGCTTAACTAGCGGGGCCTACGAGCAGTACTTC
clone_size: few; cdr3_length: 15; j_call: TRBJ2-1; d_call: NA; v_call: TRBV18; cdr3_aa: CASSPPPGSHNEQFF; cdr3_nt: TGTGCCAGCTCACCACCGCCGGGCAGTCACAATGAGCAGTTCTTC
clone_size: NA; cdr3_length: 14; j_call: TRBJ1-6; d_call: NA; v_call: TRBV6-1; cdr3_aa: CASSGESGISPLHF; cdr3_nt: TGTGCCAGCAGTGGAGAATCAGGAATTTCACCCCTCCACTTT
clone_size: medium-sized; cdr3_length: 16; j_call: TRBJ2-2; d_call: NA; v_call: TRBV15; cdr3_aa: CATSNGGRSYTGELFF; cdr3_nt: TGTGCCACCAGCAACGGGGGACGCAGTTACACCGGGGAGCTGTTTTTT
clone_size: once; cdr3_length: 16; j_call: TRBJ2-7; d_call: TRBD2; v_call: TRBV6-2/TRBV6-3; cdr3_aa: CASRRPATSGGAEQYF; cdr3_nt: TGTGCCAGCAGAAGACCAGCAACTAGCGGGGGGGCCGAGCAGTACTTC
clone_size: NA; cdr3_length: 17; j_call: TRBJ2-6; d_call: NA; v_call: TRBV4-2; cdr3_aa: CASSHAGSYSGANVLTF; cdr3_nt: TGTGCCAGCAGCCACGCTGGATCCTACTCTGGGGCCAACGTCCTGACTTTC
clone_size: NA; cdr3_length: 16; j_call: TRBJ2-7; d_call: TRBD1; v_call: TRBV6-6; cdr3_aa: CASSYSGGQGAIRQYF; cdr3_nt: TGTGCCAGCAGTTACTCGGGAGGACAGGGGGCGATTCGGCAGTACTTC
clone_size: few; cdr3_length: 18; j_call: TRBJ2-3; d_call: NA; v_call: TRBV27; cdr3_aa: CASSKRWPQWTSTDTQYF; cdr3_nt: TGTGCCAGCAGCAAACGATGGCCCCAGTGGACTAGCACAGATACGCAGTATTTT
clone_size: few; cdr3_length: 15; j_call: TRBJ1-4; d_call: NA; v_call: TRBV6-5; cdr3_aa: CASSYSSVVMGKLFF; cdr3_nt: TGTGCCAGCAGTTACTCATCAGTGGTTATGGGGAAACTGTTTTTT
clone_size: few; cdr3_length: 12; j_call: TRBJ2-5; d_call: NA; v_call: TRBV7-6; cdr3_aa: CASSQDPETQYF; cdr3_nt: TGTGCCAGCAGCCAAGATCCGGAGACCCAGTACTTC
clone_size: NA; cdr3_length: 14; j_call: TRBJ2-3; d_call: NA; v_call: TRBV27; cdr3_aa: CASRRVRGADTQYF; cdr3_nt: TGTGCCAGCAGACGGGTCAGGGGGGCAGATACGCAGTATTTT
clone_size: medium-sized; cdr3_length: 13; j_call: TRBJ2-1; d_call: NA; v_call: TRBV19; cdr3_aa: CASNGGDYNEQFF; cdr3_nt: TGTGCCAGTAATGGCGGAGATTACAATGAGCAGTTCTTC
clone_size: NA; cdr3_length: 13; j_call: TRBJ2-3; d_call: NA; v_call: TRBV27; cdr3_aa: CASSLKDRYTQYF; cdr3_nt: TGTGCCAGCAGCTTAAAAGACCGGTATACGCAGTATTTT
clone_size: NA; cdr3_length: 14; j_call: TRBJ2-3; d_call: TRBD1; v_call: TRBV6-2/TRBV6-3; cdr3_aa: CASRGQADTDTQYF; cdr3_nt: TGTGCCAGCAGGGGACAGGCAGACACAGATACGCAGTATTTT
clone_size: NA; cdr3_length: 13; j_call: TRBJ2-7; d_call: NA; v_call: TRBV27; cdr3_aa: CASSFGGTYEQYF; cdr3_nt: TGTGCCAGCAGTTTTGGTGGGACCTACGAGCAGTACTTC
clone_size: NA; cdr3_length: 19; j_call: TRBJ2-3; d_call: TRBD2; v_call: TRBV6-9; cdr3_aa: CASSYDYLAGGLSTDTQYF; cdr3_nt: TGTGCCAGCAGTTACGATTACCTAGCGGGGGGATTAAGCACAGATACGCAGTATTTT
clone_size: NA; cdr3_length: 12; j_call: TRBJ2-7; d_call: NA; v_call: TRBV12-3/TRBV12-4; cdr3_aa: CASRGQSYEQYF; cdr3_nt: TGTGCCAGCAGAGGACAGTCCTACGAGCAGTACTTC
clone_size: NA; cdr3_length: 15; j_call: TRBJ1-5; d_call: TRBD1; v_call: TRBV19; cdr3_aa: CASSITRTGGQPQHF; cdr3_nt: TGTGCCAGTAGTATTACCCGGACAGGGGGGCAGCCCCAGCATTTT
clone_size: NA; cdr3_length: 13; j_call: TRBJ1-2; d_call: TRBD1; v_call: TRBV12-3/TRBV12-4; cdr3_aa: CASSRGQGGGYTF; cdr3_nt: TGTGCCAGCAGCCGGGGACAGGGGGGAGGCTACACCTTC
clone_size: NA; cdr3_length: 15; j_call: TRBJ2-4; d_call: TRBD1; v_call: TRBV27; cdr3_aa: CASSLTPGGADIQYF; cdr3_nt: TGTGCCAGCAGTTTAACCCCAGGGGGCGCGGACATTCAGTACTTC
clone_size: NA; cdr3_length: 12; j_call: TRBJ2-2; d_call: NA; v_call: TRBV5-1; cdr3_aa: CASSLWSGELFF; cdr3_nt: TGCGCCAGCAGCTTGTGGTCCGGGGAGCTGTTTTTT
clone_size: NA; cdr3_length: 15; j_call: TRBJ1-5; d_call: NA; v_call: TRBV2; cdr3_aa: CASSGEGTPNQPQHF; cdr3_nt: TGTGCCAGCAGTGGCGAGGGGACCCCCAATCAGCCCCAGCATTTT
clone_size: few; cdr3_length: 14; j_call: TRBJ1-4; d_call: TRBD1; v_call: TRBV30; cdr3_aa: CAWRPGQGVSQLFF; cdr3_nt: TGTGCCTGGAGGCCGGGACAGGGGGTCTCGCAACTGTTTTTT
clone_size: NA; cdr3_length: 15; j_call: TRBJ2-7; d_call: TRBD1; v_call: TRBV11-1; cdr3_aa: CASRRSGTGSYEQYF; cdr3_nt: TGTGCCAGCAGGCGGTCGGGGACAGGGTCCTACGAGCAGTACTTC
clone_size: NA; cdr3_length: 18; j_call: TRBJ2-3; d_call: TRBD2; v_call: TRBV27; cdr3_aa: CASSLMGLAGTSTDTQYF; cdr3_nt: TGTGCCAGCAGTTTAATGGGACTAGCGGGGACTTCCACAGATACGCAGTATTTT
clone_size: NA; cdr3_length: 12; j_call: TRBJ2-7; d_call: NA; v_call: TRBV30; cdr3_aa: CAWSVWTHEQYF; cdr3_nt: TGTGCCTGGAGTGTTTGGACCCACGAGCAGTACTTC
clone_size: few; cdr3_length: 15; j_call: TRBJ1-3; d_call: NA; v_call: TRBV11-1; cdr3_aa: CARSLTANSGNTIYF; cdr3_nt: TGTGCCAGAAGCTTAACCGCCAACTCTGGAAACACCATATATTTT
clone_size: medium-sized; cdr3_length: 11; j_call: TRBJ2-1; d_call: NA; v_call: TRBV27; cdr3_aa: CASSSTNEQFF; cdr3_nt: TGTGCCAGCAGTTCCACCAATGAGCAGTTCTTC
clone_size: few; cdr3_length: 15; j_call: TRBJ1-6; d_call: NA; v_call: TRBV20-1; cdr3_aa: CSASPAGLRNSPLHF; cdr3_nt: TGCAGTGCTTCACCAGCGGGGCTAAGAAATTCACCCCTCCACTTT
clone_size: few; cdr3_length: 14; j_call: TRBJ1-3; d_call: NA; v_call: TRBV19; cdr3_aa: CASSLQVTGNTIYF; cdr3_nt: TGTGCCAGTAGCCTTCAGGTTACTGGAAACACCATATATTTT
clone_size: NA; cdr3_length: 16; j_call: TRBJ2-2; d_call: TRBD1; v_call: TRBV7-6; cdr3_aa: CASSLEDRGDTGELFF; cdr3_nt: TGTGCCAGCAGCTTAGAGGACAGGGGCGACACCGGGGAGCTGTTTTTT
clone_size: medium-sized; cdr3_length: 15; j_call: TRBJ1-2; d_call: TRBD1; v_call: TRBV19; cdr3_aa: CASSIATGVGYGYTF; cdr3_nt: TGTGCCAGTAGTATCGCAACAGGGGTAGGCTATGGCTACACCTTC
clone_size: NA; cdr3_length: 16; j_call: TRBJ2-3; d_call: NA; v_call: TRBV15; cdr3_aa: CATSRDKNRGYLTQYF; cdr3_nt: TGTGCCACCAGCAGAGATAAAAACCGGGGGTACCTGACGCAGTATTTT
clone_size: NA; cdr3_length: 15; j_call: TRBJ2-1; d_call: NA; v_call: TRBV7-3; cdr3_aa: CASREEGNPNNEQFF; cdr3_nt: TGTGCCAGCAGAGAAGAGGGGAACCCCAACAATGAGCAGTTCTTC
clone_size: few; cdr3_length: 15; j_call: TRBJ2-7; d_call: TRBD2; v_call: TRBV29-1; cdr3_aa: CSVETLAGGRYEQYF; cdr3_nt: TGCAGCGTTGAAACACTAGCGGGGGGGCGATACGAGCAGTACTTC
clone_size: NA; cdr3_length: 15; j_call: TRBJ1-2; d_call: TRBD1; v_call: TRBV28; cdr3_aa: CASSSSGTGGHGYTF; cdr3_nt: TGTGCCAGCAGTTCGTCCGGGACAGGGGGACATGGCTACACCTTC
clone_size: NA; cdr3_length: 14; j_call: TRBJ1-6; d_call: NA; v_call: TRBV19; cdr3_aa: CASHFTGLNSPLHF; cdr3_nt: TGTGCCAGTCACTTCACAGGCTTAAATTCACCCCTCCACTTT
clone_size: NA; cdr3_length: 13; j_call: TRBJ1-2; d_call: NA; v_call: TRBV30; cdr3_aa: CAWRTQGLYGYTF; cdr3_nt: TGTGCCTGGAGGACGCAGGGACTCTATGGCTACACCTTC
clone_size: NA; cdr3_length: 15; j_call: TRBJ1-2; d_call: TRBD1; v_call: TRBV6-5; cdr3_aa: CASSKPPGQAYGYTF; cdr3_nt: TGTGCCAGCAGCAAACCCCCGGGACAGGCCTATGGCTACACCTTC
clone_size: NA; cdr3_length: 14; j_call: TRBJ1-1; d_call: NA; v_call: TRBV19; cdr3_aa: CASSPRDLNTEAFF; cdr3_nt: TGTGCCAGTAGCCCACGGGACTTGAACACTGAAGCTTTCTTT
clone_size: medium-sized; cdr3_length: 16; j_call: TRBJ2-2; d_call: TRBD1; v_call: TRBV27; cdr3_aa: CASSSHRGQRTGELFF; cdr3_nt: TGTGCCAGCAGCTCCCACAGGGGGCAACGCACCGGGGAGCTGTTTTTT
clone_size: NA; cdr3_length: 13; j_call: TRBJ2-5; d_call: NA; v_call: TRBV4-3; cdr3_aa: CASSQTGQETQYF; cdr3_nt: TGCGCCAGCAGCCAAACAGGCCAAGAGACCCAGTACTTC
clone_size: NA; cdr3_length: 15; j_call: TRBJ2-7; d_call: NA; v_call: TRBV6-5; cdr3_aa: CASSSTGGGPAEQYF; cdr3_nt: TGTGCCAGCAGCTCAACCGGGGGCGGCCCCGCCGAGCAGTACTTC
clone_size: few; cdr3_length: 16; j_call: TRBJ2-3; d_call: NA; v_call: TRBV11-2; cdr3_aa: CASRYETGTRTDTQYF; cdr3_nt: TGTGCCAGCAGATACGAAACAGGGACCCGCACAGATACGCAGTATTTT
clone_size: NA; cdr3_length: 13; j_call: TRBJ1-5; d_call: TRBD1; v_call: TRBV19; cdr3_aa: CASSGGGSQPQHF; cdr3_nt: TGTGCCAGTAGTGGAGGGGGCAGTCAGCCCCAGCATTTT
clone_size: NA; cdr3_length: 18; j_call: TRBJ2-2; d_call: TRBD2; v_call: TRBV4-3; cdr3_aa: CASSPVLAGGWDTGELFF; cdr3_nt: TGCGCCAGCAGCCCGGTACTAGCGGGGGGCTGGGACACCGGGGAGCTGTTTTTT